Listed below are T cell receptor beta chains from one sample, sequenced in a study of blood T cell repertoires in COVID-19. TCRdb's table, derived via immunoSEQ multiplex PCR, lists solely in-frame clones and lacks some. The sample lists fewer than 140,000 clones, about 80% occurring once. Sample: peripheral blood. The receptors were sampled from a woman aged 60-70 years with acute or convalescent COVID-19. Each CDR3 is given with its conserved first and last residue. Each record gives: D gene, J gene, V gene, clone size, CDR3 protein, CDR3 DNA. A D gene is named only where the DNA matches it firmly. Part of the rows lack a size; the others show once, few, many or a class for expanded clones.

>NA|TRBJ1-5|TRBV10-3|NA
CAISADTNQPQHF
TGTGCCATCAGTGCGGACACGAATCAGCCCCAGCATTTT
>TRBD1|TRBJ2-7|TRBV5-1|NA
CASSLTGGVYEQYF
TGCGCCAGCAGCTTAACAGGGGGCGTTTACGAGCAGTACTTC
>NA|TRBJ1-2|TRBV5-6|NA
CASSLAQQGYGYTF
TGTGCCAGCAGCTTGGCCCAACAGGGCTATGGCTACACCTTC
>TRBD2|TRBJ2-3|TRBV7-3|NA
CASSLRGVRDTQYF
TGTGCCAGCAGCTTACGGGGGGTGAGAGATACGCAGTATTTT
>NA|TRBJ2-1|TRBV18|NA
CASSLEQDNEQFF
TGTGCCAGCTCACTCGAACAGGACAATGAGCAGTTCTTC
>TRBD1|TRBJ2-7|TRBV5-1|NA
CASSLYPGQGYEQYF
TGCGCCAGCAGCTTGTATCCGGGACAGGGTTACGAGCAGTACTTC
>TRBD2|TRBJ2-3|TRBV15|NA
CATSRDPSGSMTDTQYF
TGTGCCACCAGCAGAGACCCTAGCGGGAGTATGACAGATACGCAGTATTTT
>TRBD2|TRBJ2-7|TRBV28|NA
CASSFSGRGVYEQYF
TGTGCCAGCAGTTTTAGCGGGAGGGGTGTCTACGAGCAGTACTTC
>NA|TRBJ1-2|TRBV19|NA
CASSIDREDGYTF
TGTGCCAGTAGTATAGATCGCGAAGATGGCTACACCTTC
>TRBD2|TRBJ2-1|TRBV6-2/TRBV6-3|NA
CASSLAGGPYNEQFF
TGTGCCAGCAGTTTAGCGGGAGGACCCTACAATGAGCAGTTCTTC
>NA|TRBJ1-4|TRBV30|NA
CAWSGLTNEKLFF
TGTGCCTGGTCGGGATTGACTAATGAAAAACTGTTTTTT
>NA|TRBJ2-7|TRBV7-8|NA
CASSLRAEPGQYF
TGTGCCAGCAGCTTAAGAGCCGAACCGGGGCAGTACTTC
>NA|TRBJ2-5|TRBV2|NA
CASSGPGETQYF
TGTGCCAGCAGCGGGCCGGGGGAGACCCAGTACTTC
>NA|TRBJ1-4|TRBV5-1|NA
CASSWKGDEKLFF
TGCGCCAGCAGCTGGAAGGGGGATGAAAAACTGTTTTTT
>NA|TRBJ1-6|TRBV11-2|NA
CASSSSPAQGFNNSPLHF
TGTGCCAGCAGCTCCAGCCCGGCTCAGGGGTTCAACAATTCACCCCTCCACTTT
>TRBD1|TRBJ1-6|TRBV5-4|NA
CASSFIGQGNSPLHF
TGTGCCAGCAGCTTCATTGGACAGGGTAATTCACCCCTCCACTTT
>TRBD2|TRBJ2-5|TRBV19|NA
CASSTLTSGQETQYF
TGTGCCAGTAGTACATTGACTAGCGGGCAAGAGACCCAGTACTTC
>NA|TRBJ2-3|TRBV7-3|NA
CASSDSRGTQYF
TGTGCCAGCAGCGATTCGCGGGGCACGCAGTATTTT
>TRBD2|TRBJ2-5|TRBV14|NA
CASSPLVAGVTETQYF
TGTGCCAGCAGCCCGTTGGTAGCGGGAGTGACGGAGACCCAGTACTTC
>NA|TRBJ2-2|TRBV19|NA
CATRRVSGRNTGELFF
TGTGCCACTCGTCGGGTATCGGGGAGGAACACCGGGGAGCTGTTTTTT
>NA|TRBJ1-1|TRBV19|NA
CASMGQGRNTEAFF
TGTGCCAGTATGGGGCAGGGAAGGAACACTGAAGCTTTCTTT
>TRBD1|TRBJ1-1|TRBV30|NA
CAWRGTANTEAFF
TGTGCCTGGAGAGGGACAGCGAACACTGAAGCTTTCTTT
>TRBD2|TRBJ2-1|TRBV9|NA
CASSVGGLAGGQTEQFF
TGTGCCAGCAGCGTAGGAGGACTAGCGGGGGGGCAAACTGAGCAGTTCTTC
>TRBD2|TRBJ2-3|TRBV2|NA
CASSESSGSTDTQYF
TGTGCCAGCAGTGAATCTAGCGGAAGCACAGATACGCAGTATTTT
>TRBD1|TRBJ1-1|TRBV3-1/TRBV3-2|once
CASSQTDRESRAFF
TGTGCCAGCAGCCAAACGGACAGGGAGTCTCGGGCTTTCTTT
>NA|TRBJ1-5|TRBV14|NA
CASSQAWGMPQHF
TGTGCCAGCAGCCAAGCCTGGGGCATGCCCCAGCATTTT
>TRBD1|TRBJ1-1|TRBV5-5|NA
CASSTRTGGTEAFF
TGTGCCAGCAGCACCAGGACAGGGGGAACTGAAGCTTTCTTT
>TRBD1|TRBJ1-5|TRBV18|once
CASSPQGGGVSNQPQHF
TGTGCCAGCTCACCTCAGGGGGGCGGTGTTAGCAATCAGCCCCAGCATTTT
>TRBD1|TRBJ2-7|TRBV28|NA
CASRSGTAFLYEQYF
TGTGCCAGCAGGTCCGGGACAGCATTTTTGTACGAGCAGTACTTC
>NA|TRBJ2-3|TRBV2|NA
CASSGQGPSTDTQYF
TGTGCCAGCAGTGGTCAGGGGCCTAGCACAGATACGCAGTATTTT
>TRBD1|TRBJ1-2|TRBV6-5|once
CASTGDRGQGGYTF
TGTGCCAGCACCGGCGACAGGGGGCAAGGGGGCTACACCTTC
>NA|TRBJ2-5|TRBV2|NA
CASGKGSGETQYF
TGTGCCAGCGGGAAGGGGTCTGGAGAGACCCAGTACTTC
>NA|TRBJ1-6|TRBV5-1|NA
CASSSTGINSPLHF
TGCGCCAGCAGCTCGACAGGCATCAATTCACCCCTCCACTTT
>NA|TRBJ2-2|TRBV11-2|NA
CASRPGGLGGELFF
TGTGCCAGCAGACCCGGGGGTCTGGGCGGGGAGCTGTTTTTT
>TRBD1|TRBJ1-3|TRBV10-3|NA
CAISMTGGIGNTIYF
TGTGCCATCAGCATGACAGGGGGGATCGGAAACACCATATATTTT
>TRBD1|TRBJ1-5|TRBV7-2|NA
CASSGTGSYQPQHF
TGTGCCAGCAGCGGGACAGGGTCCTATCAGCCCCAGCATTTT
>NA|TRBJ1-3|TRBV7-9|NA
CASSLGTSSGNTIYF
TGTGCCAGCAGCTTGGGCACCTCCTCTGGAAACACCATATATTTT
>NA|TRBJ2-2|TRBV18|NA
CASSPPGANTGELFF
TGTGCCAGCTCACCCCCAGGGGCGAACACCGGGGAGCTGTTTTTT
>NA|TRBJ1-1|TRBV2|NA
CASTREMNTEAFF
TGTGCCAGCACGAGGGAGATGAACACTGAAGCTTTCTTT
>NA|TRBJ2-6|TRBV2|NA
CASSAGTLSGANVLTF
TGTGCCAGCAGCGCCGGGACACTCTCTGGGGCCAACGTCCTGACTTTC
>TRBD1|TRBJ2-5|TRBV6-1|NA
CASSDLAGTGGETQYF
TGTGCCAGCAGTGATCTTGCCGGGACAGGGGGCGAGACCCAGTACTTC
>NA|TRBJ1-1|TRBV12-1|NA
CASSFDRDTEAFF
TGTGCCAGCAGCTTCGACAGAGACACTGAAGCTTTCTTT
>TRBD2|TRBJ2-7|TRBV10-2|once
CASSRDYPYEQYF
TGCGCCAGCAGTCGGGACTATCCCTACGAGCAGTACTTC
>NA|TRBJ2-7|TRBV5-1|NA
CASSLTAGSSYEQYF
TGCGCCAGCAGCTTGACCGCGGGATCCTCCTACGAGCAGTACTTC
>NA|TRBJ2-3|TRBV5-1|NA
CASSLDYSTDTQYF
TGCGCCAGCAGCTTGGACTACAGCACAGATACGCAGTATTTT
>TRBD1|TRBJ1-5|TRBV19|once
CASSIDDRAYQPQHF
TGTGCCAGTAGTATTGACGACAGGGCCTATCAGCCCCAGCATTTT
>NA|TRBJ2-3|TRBV29-1|NA
CSVGFADTQYF
TGCAGCGTTGGTTTCGCAGATACGCAGTATTTT
>TRBD2|TRBJ2-2|TRBV5-1|NA
CASSFRLAGSPGELFF
TGCGCCAGCAGCTTCCGACTAGCGGGAAGCCCCGGGGAGCTGTTTTTT